One sample yielded the 2 T cell receptor beta chains listed below, sequenced in a study of blood T cell repertoires in COVID-19. Assay: immunoSEQ multiplex PCR; the TCRdb copy retains only in-frame clones and omits some. Among 95,000 to 150,000 clones listed, 85% to 90% were seen once. Specimen: peripheral blood. Receptors were obtained from a woman older than 75 with acute or convalescent COVID-19.

This chain links TRBV19 with TRBJ1-1, with D possibly TRBD1 on 5 matching bases. Germline V gene lookup returns CDR1 LNHDA and CDR2 SQIVND (reference sequence). V was trimmed by 3 bases and J by 1 base, leaving 12 bases between them. This CDR3 region has 15 residues. This CDR3 reads CASSMSRGWNTEAFF. The CDR3 region has the DNA TGTGCCAGTAGTATGTCTCGGGGGTGGAACACTGAAGCTTTCTTT.

The chain employs TRBV3-1 (or the pseudogene TRBV3-2) and TRBJ2-5; 7 nucleotides align to TRBD1. V gave up 0 bases and J gave up 9 bases; unmatched junction bases: 7. The CDR3 spans 14 residues. Germline V gene sequence: CDR1 LGHDT, CDR2 YNNKEL (reference sequence). CDR3 DNA: TGTGCCAGCAGCCAAGATCTGTTGACAGGGCCCCAGTACTTC. Translation gives CASSQDLLTGPQYF.